The present T cell receptor (beta chain) was sequenced within a study of shared clonotypes between healthy human individuals. Libraries were prepared by immunoSEQ multiplex PCR; TCRdb keeps only in-frame clonotypes and omits some of them. The table includes 2.3 million or so clones, over 85% detected once. The CDR3 runs 19 residues. Germline values: CDR1 MGHRA, CDR2 YSYEKL. V lost 0 bases to trimming and J lost 0 bases, with 15 bases between them. The chain joins TRBV4-1 to TRBJ2-6; D uncertain. The sequence was obtained from a man between 18 and 29 years old in good health. Some clones in this sample may be carry-over from other donors' samples. The material sequenced was naive CD4+ T cells from PBMCs. Regarding subset: CD45RA+ positively selected. This chain's CDR3 is CASSQDARRQSSGANVLTF. CDR3 coding DNA: TGCGCCAGCAGCCAAGATGCGAGACGCCAAAGCTCTGGGGCCAACGTCCTGACTTTC.